This T cell receptor (beta chain) is drawn from a study of blood T cell repertoires in COVID-19. This clone was counted only a few times. TCRdb's table, derived via immunoSEQ multiplex PCR, lists solely in-frame clones and lacks some. The table shows about 200,000 clones, with 80% to 90% occurring only once. The CDR3 consists of 11 residues. Germline trimming cut 8 bases from V and 3 bases from J; bases unmatched to any gene: 4. The germline V gene encodes CDR1 GTSNPN and CDR2 SVGIG (reference sequence). Sample: peripheral blood. The genes are TRBV30 and TRBJ2-7, with TRBD1 matching 7 bases. The TCR sequence derives from a human donor with active or convalescent COVID-19. The donor label of this sample is uncertain. The chain's CDR3 is CAGDSYYEQYF. The CDR3 bases are TGTGCCGGGGACAGCTACTACGAGCAGTACTTC.